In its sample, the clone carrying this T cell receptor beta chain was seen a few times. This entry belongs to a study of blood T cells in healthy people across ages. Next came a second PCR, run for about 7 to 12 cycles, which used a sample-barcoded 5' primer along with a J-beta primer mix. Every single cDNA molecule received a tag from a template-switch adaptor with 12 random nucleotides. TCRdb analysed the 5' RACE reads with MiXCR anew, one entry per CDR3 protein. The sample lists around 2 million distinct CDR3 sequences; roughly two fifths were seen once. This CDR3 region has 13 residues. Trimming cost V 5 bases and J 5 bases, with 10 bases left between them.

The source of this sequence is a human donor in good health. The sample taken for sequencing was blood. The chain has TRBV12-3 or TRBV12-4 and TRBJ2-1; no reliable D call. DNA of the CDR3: TGTGCCAGCAGTCCGCCCGGACACAATGAGCAGTTCTTC. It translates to CASSPPGHNEQFF.